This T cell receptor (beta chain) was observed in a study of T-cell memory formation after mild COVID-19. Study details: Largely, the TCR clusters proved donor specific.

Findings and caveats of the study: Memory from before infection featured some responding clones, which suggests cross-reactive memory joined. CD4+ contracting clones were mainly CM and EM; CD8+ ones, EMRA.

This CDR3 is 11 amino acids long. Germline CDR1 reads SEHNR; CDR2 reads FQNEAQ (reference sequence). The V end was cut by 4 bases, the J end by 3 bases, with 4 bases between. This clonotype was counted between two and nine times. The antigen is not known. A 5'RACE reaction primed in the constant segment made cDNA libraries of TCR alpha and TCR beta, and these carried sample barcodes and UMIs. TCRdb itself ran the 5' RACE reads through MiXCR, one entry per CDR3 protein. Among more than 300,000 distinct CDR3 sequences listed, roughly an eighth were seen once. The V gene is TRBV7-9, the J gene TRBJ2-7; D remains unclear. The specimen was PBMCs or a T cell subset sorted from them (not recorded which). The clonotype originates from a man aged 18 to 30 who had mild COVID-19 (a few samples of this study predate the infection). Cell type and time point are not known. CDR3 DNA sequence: TGTGCCAGCAGCTGGAGCTACGAGCAGTACTTC. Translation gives CASSWSYEQYF.